These 2 T cell receptor beta chains were all obtained from the same sample, sequenced in a study of T-cell memory formation after mild COVID-19. One entry per CDR3 protein, called by TCRdb with MiXCR from the 5' RACE reads. The sample includes 300,000 to 350,000 distinct CDR3 sequences, just under 20% of them seen just once. Sequenced input: PBMCs or a T cell subset sorted from them (not recorded which). Receptor source: a man between 18 and 29 years old who had mild COVID-19 (a few samples of this study predate the infection). Cell type and time point are not known.

This clonotype was detected a few times. This chain links TRBV10-3 with TRBJ2-2; D gene ambiguous. V gave up 8 bases and J gave up 0 bases, with 1 base separating them. The CDR3 is 11 amino acids. In germline, CDR1 is ENHRY, CDR2 SYGVKD. The CDR3: CAIANTGELFF. Here the CDR3 DNA reads TGTGCCATCGCGAACACCGGGGAGCTGTTTTTT.

The sample holds a few counts of this clonotype. V and J are TRBV5-5 and TRBJ2-7, with D hard to call. The germline V gene encodes CDR1 SGHKS and CDR2 YYEKEE (reference sequence). CDR3 size: 14 residues. V was trimmed by 0 bases and J by 2 bases, leaving 9 bases between them. CDR3 region: CASSLAGNAYEQYV. The CDR3 DNA is TGTGCCAGCAGCTTGGCTGGTAATGCCTACGAGCAGTACGTC.